The clone carrying this TCR beta chain showed up many times. The antigen remains unidentified. 5'RACE template switching generated TCR cDNA, adding a universal primer site and UMIs. From the 5' RACE reads, TCRdb called clonotypes with MiXCR, one entry per CDR3 protein. The sample records about 240,000 distinct CDR3 sequences, 6.9% being singletons. These data come from a study of T cells after yellow fever vaccination. Study-wide background: Fractions with few cells were prepared using SMART-Seq v4 Ultra Low Input.

CDR3 length: 14 amino acids. From germline, CDR1 is SQVTM and CDR2 ANQGSEA. With V trimmed by 4 bases and J by 3 bases, 6 bases remained unmatched. Study-level points and caveats: In FACS-sorted repertoires, abundant clonotypes from the bulk population could appear as contaminants. Most primary-vaccination clones recurred post-booster (approximately 96% CD4, around 88% CD8).

Sequenced material: CD4+ T cells sorted from PBMCs, taken 15 days after the yellow fever booster vaccination. The TCR originated in a man aged 25 to 40 who received the YFV17D yellow fever vaccine. V usage is TRBV29-1 and J usage is TRBJ2-1; 7 bases align to TRBD2. The CDR3 loop reads CSVATGGNYNEQFF. CDR3 sequence (DNA): TGCAGCGTTGCCACGGGAGGTAACTACAATGAGCAGTTCTTC.